A single sample gave rise to the 3 T cell receptor beta chains below, sequenced in a study of Ad26.COV2.S vaccination and SARS-CoV-2 variants. The protocol was immunoSEQ multiplex PCR, while the TCRdb copy is restricted to in-frame clones and leaves out a portion. This table has about 320,000 clones, around 84% appearing once. Indicated treatment: 15 to 20 received Ad26.COV2.S at low or high dose, single or two shots; 5 received placebo; per-sample allocation not given. Sampling was performed 63 days after the first vaccine or placebo injection. The specimen was peripheral blood, collected in a trial of Ad26.COV2.S vaccine versus placebo. The receptors were sampled from a person between 18 and 65 years old who received the Ad26.COV2.S COVID-19 vaccine or a placebo.

This clone has a count of ten or more. This chain links TRBV5-6 with TRBJ2-2; D perhaps matches TRBD1 (5 bases). Germline CDR1 is SGHDT and CDR2 is YYEEEE. Trimming removed 1 base from V and 8 bases from J, with 12 bases in between. There are 14 residues in the CDR3. For the CDR3, the DNA is TGTGCCAGCAGCTTGTGGGGCCTGACTGGGGAGCTGTTTTTT. Translating gives CASSLWGLTGELFF.

The CDR3 DNA sequence: TGTGCCAGCGGACCTCGGGGGGCTGGTGGCTACACCTTC. It codes for CASGPRGAGGYTF. The V and J genes are TRBV18 and TRBJ1-2, with a tentative D call TRBD1 (6 bases). V gave up 8 bases and J gave up 7 bases, with 17 bases separating them. This CDR3 is 13 amino acids long. The germline gives CDR1 KGHSH, CDR2 LQKENI.

The chain couples TRBV5-1 to TRBJ2-2; D gene ambiguous. The germline V and J ends were trimmed by 0 bases and 5 bases, with 11 bases remaining between them. The CDR3 is made up of 15 amino acids. Germline CDR1 reads SGHRS; CDR2 reads YFSETQ. CDR3 in amino acids: CASSLAPVRTGELFF. The CDR3 coding sequence is TGCGCCAGCAGCTTGGCTCCAGTACGGACCGGGGAGCTGTTTTTT.